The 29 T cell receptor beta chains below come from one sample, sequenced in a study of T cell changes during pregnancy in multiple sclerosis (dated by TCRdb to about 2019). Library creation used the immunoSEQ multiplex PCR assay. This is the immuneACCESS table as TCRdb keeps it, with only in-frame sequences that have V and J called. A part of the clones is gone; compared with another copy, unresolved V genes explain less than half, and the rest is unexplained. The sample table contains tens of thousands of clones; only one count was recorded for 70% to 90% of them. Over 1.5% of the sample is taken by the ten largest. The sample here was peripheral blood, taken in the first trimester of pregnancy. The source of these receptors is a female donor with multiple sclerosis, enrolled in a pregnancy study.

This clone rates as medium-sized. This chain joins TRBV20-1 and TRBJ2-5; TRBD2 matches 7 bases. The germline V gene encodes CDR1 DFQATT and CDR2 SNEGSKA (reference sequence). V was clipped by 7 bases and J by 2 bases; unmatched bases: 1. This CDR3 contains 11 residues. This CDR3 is CSGGGQETQYF. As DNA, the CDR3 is TGCAGTGGGGGGGGGCAAGAGACCCAGTACTTC.

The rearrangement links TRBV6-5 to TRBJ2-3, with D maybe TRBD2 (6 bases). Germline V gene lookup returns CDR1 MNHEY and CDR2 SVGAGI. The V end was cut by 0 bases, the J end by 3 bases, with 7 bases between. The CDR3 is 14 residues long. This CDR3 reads CASSYSEGTDTQYF. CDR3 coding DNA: TGTGCCAGCAGTTACTCGGAGGGGACAGATACGCAGTATTTT.

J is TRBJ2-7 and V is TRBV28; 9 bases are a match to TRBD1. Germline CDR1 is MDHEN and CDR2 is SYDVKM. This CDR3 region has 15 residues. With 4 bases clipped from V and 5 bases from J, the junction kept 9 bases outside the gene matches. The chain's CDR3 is CASSSTGQGLHEQYF. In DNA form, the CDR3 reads TGTGCCAGCAGTTCAACAGGACAGGGGCTACACGAGCAGTACTTC.

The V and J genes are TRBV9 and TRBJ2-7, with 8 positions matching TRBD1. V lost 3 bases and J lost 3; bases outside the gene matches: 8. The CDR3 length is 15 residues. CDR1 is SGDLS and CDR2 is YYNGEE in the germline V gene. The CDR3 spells CASSAQGARGYEQYF. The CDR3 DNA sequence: TGTGCCAGCAGCGCTCAGGGGGCTAGGGGCTACGAGCAGTACTTC.

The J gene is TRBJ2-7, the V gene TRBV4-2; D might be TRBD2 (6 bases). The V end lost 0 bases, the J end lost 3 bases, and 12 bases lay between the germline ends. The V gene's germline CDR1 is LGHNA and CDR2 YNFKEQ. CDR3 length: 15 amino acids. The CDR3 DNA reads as TGTGCCAGCAGCCAAGACTTGGGGGGAGTCTACGAGCAGTACTTC. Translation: CASSQDLGGVYEQYF.

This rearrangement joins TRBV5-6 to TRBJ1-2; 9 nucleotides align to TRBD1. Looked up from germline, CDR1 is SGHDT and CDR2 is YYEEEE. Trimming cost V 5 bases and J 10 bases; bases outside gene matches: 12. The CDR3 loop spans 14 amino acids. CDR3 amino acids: CASRQRTGVLSYTF. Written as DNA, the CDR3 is TGTGCCAGCAGGCAACGGACAGGGGTTTTGTCCTACACCTTC.

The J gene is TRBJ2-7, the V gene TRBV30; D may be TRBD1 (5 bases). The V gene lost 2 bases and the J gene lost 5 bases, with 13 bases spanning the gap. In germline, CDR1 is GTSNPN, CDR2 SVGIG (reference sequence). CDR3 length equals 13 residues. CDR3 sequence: CAWSRQSVDEQYF. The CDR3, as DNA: TGTGCCTGGAGTCGACAGAGTGTGGACGAGCAGTACTTC.

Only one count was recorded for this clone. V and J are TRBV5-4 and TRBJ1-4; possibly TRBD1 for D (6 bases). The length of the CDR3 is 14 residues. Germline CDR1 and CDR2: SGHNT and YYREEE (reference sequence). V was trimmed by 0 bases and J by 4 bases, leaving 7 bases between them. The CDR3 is CASSLGQDNEKLFF. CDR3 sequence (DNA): TGTGCCAGCAGCTTGGGACAGGATAATGAAAAACTGTTTTTT.

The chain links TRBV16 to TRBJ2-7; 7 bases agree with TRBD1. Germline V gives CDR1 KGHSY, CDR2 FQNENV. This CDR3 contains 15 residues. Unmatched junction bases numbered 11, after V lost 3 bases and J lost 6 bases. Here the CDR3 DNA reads TGTGCCAGCAGCCAGACCGATAACAGGGGTGGCGAGCAGTACTTC. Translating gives CASSQTDNRGGEQYF.

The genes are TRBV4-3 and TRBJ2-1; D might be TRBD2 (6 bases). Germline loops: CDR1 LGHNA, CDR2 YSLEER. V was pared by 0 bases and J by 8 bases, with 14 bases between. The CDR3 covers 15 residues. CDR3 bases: TGCGCCAGCAGCCAAGAGACTAGTAAGGACCATGAGCAGTTCTTC. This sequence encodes CASSQETSKDHEQFF.

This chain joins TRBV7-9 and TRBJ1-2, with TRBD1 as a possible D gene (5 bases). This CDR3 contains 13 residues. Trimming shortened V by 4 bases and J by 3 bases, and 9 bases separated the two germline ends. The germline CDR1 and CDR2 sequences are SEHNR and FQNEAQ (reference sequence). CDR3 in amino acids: CASSWGEDYGYTF. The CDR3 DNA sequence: TGTGCCAGCAGCTGGGGGGAGGACTATGGCTACACCTTC.

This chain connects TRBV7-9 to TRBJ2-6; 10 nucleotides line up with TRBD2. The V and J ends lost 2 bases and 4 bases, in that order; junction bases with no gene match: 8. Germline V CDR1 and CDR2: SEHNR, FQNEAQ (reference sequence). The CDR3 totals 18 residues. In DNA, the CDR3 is TGTGCCAGCAGCTTATTCAAGCGGGAGGGCCCCGGGGCCAACGTCCTGACTTTC. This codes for CASSLFKREGPGANVLTF.

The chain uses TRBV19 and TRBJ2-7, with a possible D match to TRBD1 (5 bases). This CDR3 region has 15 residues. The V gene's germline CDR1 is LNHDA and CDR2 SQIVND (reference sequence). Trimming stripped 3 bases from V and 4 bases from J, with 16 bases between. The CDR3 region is CASSMGQVLGYEQYF. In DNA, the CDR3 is TGTGCCAGTAGTATGGGGCAGGTATTGGGGTACGAGCAGTACTTC.

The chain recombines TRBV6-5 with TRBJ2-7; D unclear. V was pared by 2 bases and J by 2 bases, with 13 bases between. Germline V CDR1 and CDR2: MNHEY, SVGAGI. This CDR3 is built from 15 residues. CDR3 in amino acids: CASSYRDTPAYEQYF. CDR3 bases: TGTGCCAGCAGTTACCGCGACACCCCAGCCTACGAGCAGTACTTC.

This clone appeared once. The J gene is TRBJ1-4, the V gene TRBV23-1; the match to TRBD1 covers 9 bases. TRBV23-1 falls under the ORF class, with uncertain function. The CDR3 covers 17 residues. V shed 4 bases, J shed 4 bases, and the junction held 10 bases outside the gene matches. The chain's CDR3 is CASSLRITGGDNEKLFF. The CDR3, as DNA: TGCGCCAGCAGTCTCAGGATTACAGGGGGCGATAATGAAAAACTGTTTTTT.

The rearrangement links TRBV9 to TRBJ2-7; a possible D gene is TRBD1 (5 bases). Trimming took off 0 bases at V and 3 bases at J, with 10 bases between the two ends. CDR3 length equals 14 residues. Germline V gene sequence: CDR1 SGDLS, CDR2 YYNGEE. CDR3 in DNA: TGTGCCAGCAGCGTAGGGGGCTCTCTCTACGAGCAGTACTTC. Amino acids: CASSVGGSLYEQYF.

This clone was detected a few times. The chain's CDR3 is CAWSYSNQPQHF. In nucleotides, the CDR3 is TGTGCCTGGAGTTATAGCAATCAGCCCCAGCATTTT. This rearrangement joins TRBV30 to TRBJ1-5; D is ambiguous. V lost 2 bases and J 0 bases, leaving 2 bases between the germline ends. The CDR3 contains 12 residues. Per the germline V gene, CDR1 is GTSNPN and CDR2 is SVGIG (reference sequence).

DNA for the CDR3: TGTGCCAGCAGTGAGCCTAGCGGGAGGGCAGATACGCAGTATTTT. It is translated as CASSEPSGRADTQYF. The J gene is TRBJ2-3, the V gene TRBV25-1; 12 bases are a match to TRBD2. Germline values: CDR1 MGHDK, CDR2 SYGVNS. The CDR3 totals 15 residues. V lost 3 bases to trimming and J lost 4 bases; unmatched junction nucleotides: 2.

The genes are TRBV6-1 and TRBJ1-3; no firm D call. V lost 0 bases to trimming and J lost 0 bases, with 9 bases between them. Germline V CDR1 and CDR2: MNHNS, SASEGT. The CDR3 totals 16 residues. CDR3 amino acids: CASSEARRSSGNTIYF. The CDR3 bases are TGTGCCAGCAGTGAAGCGCGAAGATCCTCTGGAAACACCATATATTTT.

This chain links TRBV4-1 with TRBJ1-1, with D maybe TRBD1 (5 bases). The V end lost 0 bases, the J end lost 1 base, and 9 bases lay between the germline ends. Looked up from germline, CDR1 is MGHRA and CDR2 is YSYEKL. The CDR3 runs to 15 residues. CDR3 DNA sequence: TGCGCCAGCAGCCAAGATGGGCAGGGGAACACTGAAGCTTTCTTT. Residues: CASSQDGQGNTEAFF.

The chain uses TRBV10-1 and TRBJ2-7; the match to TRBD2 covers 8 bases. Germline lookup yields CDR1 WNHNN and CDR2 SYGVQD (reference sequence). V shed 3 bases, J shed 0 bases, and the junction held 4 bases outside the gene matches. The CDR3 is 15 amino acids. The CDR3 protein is CASSELSGSSYEQYF. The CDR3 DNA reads TGCGCCAGCAGTGAACTCAGCGGGAGCTCCTACGAGCAGTACTTC.

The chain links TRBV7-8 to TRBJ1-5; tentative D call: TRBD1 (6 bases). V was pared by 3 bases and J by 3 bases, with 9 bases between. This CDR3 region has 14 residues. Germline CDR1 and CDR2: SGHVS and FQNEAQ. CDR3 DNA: TGTGCCAGCAGCTTTGGACAGCCCAATCAGCCCCAGCATTTT. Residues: CASSFGQPNQPQHF.

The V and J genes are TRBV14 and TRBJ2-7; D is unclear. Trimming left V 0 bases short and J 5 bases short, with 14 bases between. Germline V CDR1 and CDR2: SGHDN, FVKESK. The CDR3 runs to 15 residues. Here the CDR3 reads CASSQEGVIWNEQYF. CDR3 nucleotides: TGTGCCAGCAGCCAAGAAGGAGTTATTTGGAACGAGCAGTACTTC.

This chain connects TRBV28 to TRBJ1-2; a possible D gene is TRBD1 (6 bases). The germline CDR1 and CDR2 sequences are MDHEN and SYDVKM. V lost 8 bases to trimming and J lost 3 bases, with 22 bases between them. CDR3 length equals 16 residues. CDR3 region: CASGSTGLPGDYGYTF. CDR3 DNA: TGTGCCAGCGGGTCGACAGGACTCCCCGGGGACTATGGCTACACCTTC.

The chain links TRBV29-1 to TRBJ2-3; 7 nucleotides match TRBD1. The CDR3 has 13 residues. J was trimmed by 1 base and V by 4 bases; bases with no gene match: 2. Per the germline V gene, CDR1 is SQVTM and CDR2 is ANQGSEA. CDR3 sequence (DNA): TGCAGCGTTGGACAGGGTGGCACAGATACGCAGTATTTT. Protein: CSVGQGGTDTQYF.

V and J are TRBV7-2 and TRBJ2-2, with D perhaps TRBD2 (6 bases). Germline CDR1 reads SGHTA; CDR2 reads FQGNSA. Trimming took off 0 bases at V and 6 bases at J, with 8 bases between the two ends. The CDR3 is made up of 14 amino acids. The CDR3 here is CASSLAWEAGELFF. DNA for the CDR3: TGTGCCAGCAGCTTAGCCTGGGAGGCCGGGGAGCTGTTTTTT.

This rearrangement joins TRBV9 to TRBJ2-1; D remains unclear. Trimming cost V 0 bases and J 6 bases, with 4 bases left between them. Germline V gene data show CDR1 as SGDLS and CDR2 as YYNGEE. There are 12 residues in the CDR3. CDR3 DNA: TGTGCCAGCAGCGTAGCTTTCAATGAGCAGTTCTTC. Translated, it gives CASSVAFNEQFF.

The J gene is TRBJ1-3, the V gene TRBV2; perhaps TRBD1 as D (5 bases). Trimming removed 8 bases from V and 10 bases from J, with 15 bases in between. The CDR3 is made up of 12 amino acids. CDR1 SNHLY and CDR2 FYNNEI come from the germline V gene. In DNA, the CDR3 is TGTGCCAGCGGGACCCAGGCGGGAACCATATATTTT. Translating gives CASGTQAGTIYF.

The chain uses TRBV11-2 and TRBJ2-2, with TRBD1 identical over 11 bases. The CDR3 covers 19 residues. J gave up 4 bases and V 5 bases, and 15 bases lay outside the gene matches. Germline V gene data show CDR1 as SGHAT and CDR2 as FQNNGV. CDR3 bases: TGTGCCAGCAGCCTCGATCCACGAGGACAGGGGGCAGGCACCGGGGAGCTGTTTTTT. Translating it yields CASSLDPRGQGAGTGELFF.